These T cell receptor beta chains were read from a single sample in a study of blood T cell repertoires in COVID-19. Repertoires were generated with immunoSEQ multiplex PCR, while TCRdb's copy carries only in-frame clones and drops some. The sample holds around 700,000 clones; just under 90% are singletons and the top ten take about 0.24%. The source material was peripheral blood. Every receptor here comes from a woman aged 18 to 35 with acute or convalescent COVID-19. The CDR3 runs from the conserved cysteine through the conserved F or W. Fields, in order: D gene, clone size, J gene, V gene, CDR3 DNA, CDR3 protein. The D gene is left open where the match is weak. A clone size is listed for some rows: how often the clone was seen (once, few, many), or a class if it is expanded.

NA | NA | TRBJ2-1 | TRBV29-1 | TGCAGCGTTGTCAGAAACTACAATGAGCAGTTCTTC | CSVVRNYNEQFF
TRBD1 | NA | TRBJ2-2 | TRBV4-1 | TGCGCCAGTCACGGAAGGGGGACAGGCAATGGAGGGGAGCTGTTTTTT | CASHGRGTGNGGELFF
NA | once | TRBJ1-2 | TRBV29-1 | TGCAGCGTTGACGGGATCTATGGCTACACCTTC | CSVDGIYGYTF
NA | NA | TRBJ1-4 | TRBV4-3 | TGCGCCAGCAGCCAAGGACGGGGAGGAGGAAAACTGTTTTTT | CASSQGRGGGKLFF
NA | NA | TRBJ1-1 | TRBV10-3 | TGTGCCATCAGTGAGCAGGACACCCCAGGCACTGAAGCTTTCTTT | CAISEQDTPGTEAFF
TRBD1 | NA | TRBJ1-5 | TRBV24-1 | TGTGCCACCAGTGATTACAGGGGAGATCAGCCCCAGCATTTT | CATSDYRGDQPQHF
NA | NA | TRBJ1-2 | TRBV9 | TGTGCCAGCACACGGCCACAGGAAGCCTATGGCTACACCTTC | CASTRPQEAYGYTF
TRBD2 | NA | TRBJ2-7 | TRBV4-1 | TGCGCCAGCAGCCAAGAATATGAGACTAGCGCGTGGGAGCAGTACTTC | CASSQEYETSAWEQYF
TRBD2 | NA | TRBJ2-6 | TRBV7-2 | TGTGCCAGCAGCTTAGTTAGCGGGGGGGTTGGGGCCAACGTCCTGACTTTC | CASSLVSGGVGANVLTF
NA | NA | TRBJ1-1 | TRBV28 | TGTGCCAGCAGCCCTTCAGACAGACAGAACACTGAAGCTTTCTTT | CASSPSDRQNTEAFF
NA | NA | TRBJ1-2 | TRBV3-1/TRBV3-2 | TGTGCCAGCAGCCAAGATAGCGGAGGCAGTATCTATGGCTACACCTTC | CASSQDSGGSIYGYTF
NA | NA | TRBJ2-2 | TRBV7-3 | TGTGCCAGCAGCTTAGTGGGGTCTAGCGCCGGGGAGCTGTTTTTT | CASSLVGSSAGELFF
NA | NA | TRBJ2-7 | TRBV6-1 | TGTGCCAGCAGTGATAGTGCGCGGACTCCTAGGCCCTACGAGCAGTACTTC | CASSDSARTPRPYEQYF
NA | NA | TRBJ2-7 | TRBV4-1 | TGCGCCAGCAGCCAAGGGACGGGGGGCTTCTCCTACGAGCAGTACTTC | CASSQGTGGFSYEQYF
TRBD1 | NA | TRBJ1-2 | TRBV5-1 | TGCGCCAGCAGCTTGGCCTCGGACAGGGAAGGGTATGGCTACACCTTC | CASSLASDREGYGYTF
TRBD1 | NA | TRBJ1-1 | TRBV9 | TGTGCCAGCTCCCGGACAGGGGGTGATGAAGCTTTCTTT | CASSRTGGDEAFF
TRBD1 | NA | TRBJ2-5 | TRBV24-1 | TGTGCCACCAGTGTCACAGGGGGTGGAGAGACCCAGTACTTC | CATSVTGGGETQYF
TRBD1 | NA | TRBJ2-5 | TRBV10-3 | TGTGCCATCAGTGAGTATAACTTGGGACAGCAAGAGACCCAGTACTTC | CAISEYNLGQQETQYF
TRBD1 | few | TRBJ1-2 | TRBV5-4 | TGTGCCAGCAGCTTGGTCAGGGGGGTTAACTATGGCTACACCTTC | CASSLVRGVNYGYTF
TRBD2 | NA | TRBJ2-1 | TRBV14 | TGTGCCAGCAGCCCGGGGGGGGAGCAGTTCTTC | CASSPGGEQFF
TRBD1 | NA | TRBJ1-1 | TRBV4-2 | TGTGCCAGCAGCCAAGATACAGGGGCAAACACTGAAGCTTTCTTT | CASSQDTGANTEAFF
NA | NA | TRBJ1-4 | TRBV6-5 | TGTGCCAGCAGCAAAGAGGGCCTTAATGAAAAACTGTTTTTT | CASSKEGLNEKLFF
NA | NA | TRBJ1-2 | TRBV6-7 | TGTGCCACTTCCATCGCCGACAGGCCCTATGGCTACACCTTC | CATSIADRPYGYTF
TRBD2 | once | TRBJ2-3 | TRBV5-1 | TGCGCCAGCAGCTTGGTTAGCGGGGGGTTTGCGGAGACGCAGTATTTT | CASSLVSGGFAETQYF
NA | few | TRBJ1-2 | TRBV6-2/TRBV6-3 | TGTGCCAGCAGTTACTCGATAAGGGAGGGACGTTACTATGGCTACACCTTC | CASSYSIREGRYYGYTF